This paragraph covers one T cell receptor (beta chain) sequence. Its antigen is undetermined. The CDR3 covers 15 residues. Germline CDR1 is MNHEY and CDR2 is SVGAGI. Between the trimmed V and J ends, which lost 2 bases and 7 bases, there was a span of 17 bases. This record belongs to a study of T-cell reconstitution after alpha-beta-depleted transplantation in children. Study-wide results and caveats: Several hundred rapidly expanded clones from non-depleted graft cells reportedly supplied alpha-beta T cells about two months post-transplant. Some patients showed high day-60 TCRbeta diversity, which derived from surviving recipient T cells and thymic progenitors. A year had passed since transplant, and T-cell counts and diversity by then came mostly from newly produced T cells.

It was with unique molecular identifiers that the TCRbeta library was prepared. TCRdb reprocessed the PCR reads via MiXCR and lists one record per CDR3 protein. Among about 580,000 distinct CDR3 sequences listed, more than 20% were seen once. This specimen consisted of PBMCs, mostly from graft donor cells, obtained 360 days after TCRalphabeta/CD19-depleted stem cell transplant. The receptor's source is a boy younger than two who had a stem cell transplant for acute myeloid leukemia, so the T cells may come from the graft donor. The gene calls are TRBV6-5 and TRBJ1-1; TRBD1 is a possible D gene (6 bases). The CDR3 region has the DNA TGTGCCAGCAGTTACGATGTACAGGGCTTCATTGAAGCTTTCTTT. Amino acids: CASSYDVQGFIEAFF.